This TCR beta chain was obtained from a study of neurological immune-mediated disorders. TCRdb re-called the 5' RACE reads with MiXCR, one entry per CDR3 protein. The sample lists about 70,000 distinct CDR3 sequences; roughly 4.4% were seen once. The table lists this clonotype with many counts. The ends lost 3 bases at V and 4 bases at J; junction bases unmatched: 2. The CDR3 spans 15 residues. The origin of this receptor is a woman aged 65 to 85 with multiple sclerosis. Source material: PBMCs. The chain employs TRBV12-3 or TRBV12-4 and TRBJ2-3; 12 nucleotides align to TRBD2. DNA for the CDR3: TGTGCCAGCAGTTTGCGACTAGCGGGAGCAGATACGCAGTATTTT. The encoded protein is CASSLRLAGADTQYF.